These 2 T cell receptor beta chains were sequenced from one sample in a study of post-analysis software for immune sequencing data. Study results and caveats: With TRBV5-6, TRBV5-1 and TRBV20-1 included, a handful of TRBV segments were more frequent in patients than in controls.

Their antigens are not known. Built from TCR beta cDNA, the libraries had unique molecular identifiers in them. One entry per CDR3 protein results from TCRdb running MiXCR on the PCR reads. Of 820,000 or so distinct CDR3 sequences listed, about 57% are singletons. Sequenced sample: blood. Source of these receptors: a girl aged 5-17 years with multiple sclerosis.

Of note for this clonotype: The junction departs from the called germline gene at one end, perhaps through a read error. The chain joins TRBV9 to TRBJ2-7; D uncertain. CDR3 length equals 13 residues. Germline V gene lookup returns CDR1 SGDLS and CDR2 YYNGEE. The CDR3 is CASSVEATYGQYF. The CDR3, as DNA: TGTGCCAGCAGCGTAGAGGCTACCTACGGGCAGTACTTC.

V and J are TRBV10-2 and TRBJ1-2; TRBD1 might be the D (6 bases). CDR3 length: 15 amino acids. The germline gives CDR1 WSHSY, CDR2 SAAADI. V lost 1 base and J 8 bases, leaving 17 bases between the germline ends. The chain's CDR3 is CASSEYRDILRGYTF. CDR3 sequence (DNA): TGCGCCAGCAGTGAGTACAGGGACATCCTAAGAGGCTACACCTTC.